Below, 30 T cell receptor beta chains from the same sample are listed, as sequenced in a study of shared clonotypes between healthy human individuals (dated by TCRdb to about 2020). Library preparation employed the immunoSEQ multiplex PCR assay. TCRdb took this table from immuneACCESS and kept in-frame rearrangements with V and J called. Such tables lack part of the clones; where checked against another copy, unresolved V genes explain under half of the gap, and the rest is unexplained. The sample table shows about 380,000 clones, and 96% are seen once. Together, the top ten hold approximately 0.32% of the sample. What was sequenced was memory CD8+ T cells sorted from blood. The sample's cell subset or site, from its label and the paper: CD45RO+ cells pooled with CCR7-negative TemRA cells. The receptors stem from a man between 25 and 39 years old in good health.

The chain carries TRBV5-5 and TRBJ2-5; 11 positions agree with TRBD2. The CDR3 covers 15 residues. The ends lost 2 bases at V and 5 bases at J; junction bases unmatched: 5. Germline CDR1 and CDR2: SGHKS and YYEKEE (reference sequence). The chain's CDR3 is CASSFVSGRGETQYF. Here the CDR3 DNA reads TGTGCCAGCAGCTTCGTTAGCGGGAGGGGGGAGACCCAGTACTTC.

The J gene is TRBJ1-2, the V gene TRBV5-5; D call uncertain. Germline V gives CDR1 SGHKS, CDR2 YYEKEE (reference sequence). The CDR3 runs 15 residues. V lost 4 bases to trimming and J lost 2 bases, with 15 bases between them. For the CDR3, the DNA is TGTGCCAGCAGCGCACGGGTCGGTGGAAACTATGGCTACACCTTC. It yields the protein CASSARVGGNYGYTF.

The genes are TRBV28 and TRBJ1-2, with D maybe TRBD1 (5 bases). Germline V gene data show CDR1 as MDHEN and CDR2 as SYDVKM. Trimming removed 4 bases at V and 0 bases at J, with 12 bases between. This CDR3 spans 15 amino acids. CDR3 DNA sequence: TGTGCCAGCAGTTACCCGGGGCAGGCTAACTATGGCTACACCTTC. It codes for CASSYPGQANYGYTF.

The gene calls are TRBV10-1 and TRBJ1-2; D ambiguous. Per the germline V gene, CDR1 is WNHNN and CDR2 is SYGVQD (reference sequence). The V end was cut by 2 bases, the J end by 3 bases, with 7 bases between. The CDR3 sequence is 13 residues long. In DNA form, the CDR3 reads TGCGCCAGCAGTGAGAGCGGGGACTATGGCTACACCTTC. It is translated as CASSESGDYGYTF.

This clone occurred once. The rearrangement uses TRBV19 and TRBJ2-5; D unresolved. This CDR3 is 11 amino acids long. Germline-derived CDR1 and CDR2 are LNHDA and SQIVND (reference sequence). V was shortened by 2 bases and J by 2 bases, with 0 bases between the two germline ends. The CDR3 nucleotides read TGTGCCAGTAGTATACAAGAGACCCAGTACTTC. Translated, it gives CASSIQETQYF.

In DNA, the CDR3 is TGTGCCAGCAGCTTAACCCGGGAGAGGAGCACCGGCGAGCAGTACTTC. This codes for CASSLTRERSTGEQYF. V and J are TRBV11-2 and TRBJ2-7, with D possibly TRBD2 on 6 matching bases. Germline-derived CDR1 and CDR2 are SGHAT and FQNNGV. V was shortened by 2 bases and J by 6 bases, with 20 bases between the two germline ends. The CDR3 has 16 amino acids.

As concerns this clone: One junction end disagrees with the germline gene, perhaps due to a read error. Other DNA sequences in the same sample also yield this CDR3. The V gene is TRBV27, the J gene TRBJ2-1; D is unclear. The CDR3 has 15 residues. Germline V gene sequence: CDR1 MNHEY, CDR2 SMNVEV (reference sequence). CDR3 in amino acids: CASSFWAGEYNEQFF. The CDR3 DNA follows: TGCGCCAGCAGTTTTTGGGCAGGTGAATACAATGAGCAGTTCTTC.

The chain joins TRBV6-5 to TRBJ2-7; 9 positions match TRBD1. Germline CDR1 and CDR2: MNHEY and SVGAGI. The CDR3 sequence is 14 residues long. Losses at the gene ends were 2 bases for V and 3 bases for J; bases not matched to a gene: 2. As DNA, the CDR3 is TGTGCCAGCAGTTACAGACAGGGGGTCTACGAGCAGTACTTC. It is translated as CASSYRQGVYEQYF.

Turning to this clone: Other nucleotide sequences in the sample specify the same CDR3. This chain links TRBV4-1 with TRBJ2-5; D is uncertain. CDR1 and CDR2 from the germline V gene are MGHRA and YSYEKL. The V and J ends lost 1 base and 4 bases respectively, with 7 bases between them. The CDR3 has 13 residues. The CDR3 reads CASSQVALETQYF. CDR3 in DNA: TGCGCCAGCAGCCAAGTCGCCCTAGAGACCCAGTACTTC.

CDR3: CSAKRGNEQFF. The CDR3 DNA follows: TGCAGTGCCAAGCGGGGAAATGAGCAGTTCTTC. V is TRBV20-1 and J is TRBJ2-1; 7 bases line up with TRBD2. The CDR3 loop spans 11 amino acids. V shed 6 bases and J 7 bases; nucleotides not matched to a gene: 3. Germline V CDR1 and CDR2: DFQATT, SNEGSKA (reference sequence).

The DNA for the CDR3 is TGCGCCAGCAGATCTAGCACAGATACGCAGTATTTT. It specifies CASRSSTDTQYF. This chain joins TRBV5-1 and TRBJ2-3; D gene ambiguous. Deletions cut 5 bases from V and 0 bases from J, with 4 bases between. CDR1 SGHRS and CDR2 YFSETQ come from the germline V gene. This CDR3 is built from 12 residues.

The J gene is TRBJ2-7, the V gene TRBV5-1; D tentatively reads TRBD1 or TRBD2 (6 bases each). V lost 0 bases to trimming and J lost 5 bases, with 12 bases between them. This CDR3 has 14 amino acids. CDR1 and CDR2 from the germline V gene are SGHRS and YFSETQ. The CDR3 loop reads CASSLGSGANEQYF. DNA of the CDR3: TGCGCCAGCAGCTTGGGTTCGGGGGCAAACGAGCAGTACTTC.

Notes on this clone: Other DNA sequences within the sample encode an identical CDR3. The V call is TRBV28, the J call TRBJ2-7; D call uncertain. V lost 6 bases and J 0 bases, leaving 9 bases between the germline ends. The CDR3 has 13 amino acids. Germline-derived CDR1 and CDR2 are MDHEN and SYDVKM. The CDR3 sequence: CASRRSSSYEQYF. The DNA for the CDR3 is TGTGCCAGCAGGAGATCAAGCTCCTACGAGCAGTACTTC.

This clone is a singleton in its sample. The rearrangement joins TRBV15 to TRBJ1-1; a possible D gene is TRBD1 (6 bases). Per the germline V gene, CDR1 is LNHNV and CDR2 is YYDKDF (reference sequence). V lost 5 bases, J lost 3 bases, and 19 bases lay in between. The CDR3 sequence is 16 residues long. DNA of the CDR3: TGTGCCACCAGCCCGCTGACAGGCACTTCGCACACTGAAGCTTTCTTT. Encoded protein: CATSPLTGTSHTEAFF.

The chain links TRBV7-9 to TRBJ2-1, with D maybe TRBD1 (7 bases). V shed 4 bases and J shed 0 bases, with 19 bases lying between them. The CDR3 spans 18 residues. The germline gives CDR1 SEHNR, CDR2 FQNEAQ (reference sequence). CDR3: CASSSRGAQGSSYNEQFF. The CDR3, as DNA: TGTGCCAGCAGCTCTAGGGGGGCACAGGGGAGCTCCTACAATGAGCAGTTCTTC.

The J gene is TRBJ2-5, the V gene TRBV7-9; maybe TRBD2 (6 bases). This CDR3 is built from 16 residues. The germline CDR1 and CDR2 sequences are SEHNR and FQNEAQ (reference sequence). The V gene lost 5 bases and the J gene lost 3 bases, with 19 bases spanning the gap. In nucleotides, the CDR3 is TGTGCCAGCAGCCGTCCGGGACTCCCGGATAAAGAGACCCAGTACTTC. Protein: CASSRPGLPDKETQYF.

The chain combines TRBV28 with TRBJ2-5, with 9 positions matching TRBD2. The germline V gene encodes CDR1 MDHEN and CDR2 SYDVKM. The CDR3 loop spans 13 amino acids. Trimming cost V 6 bases and J 4 bases; bases outside gene matches: 3. The CDR3 DNA follows: TGTGCCAGCAGGAGACTAGCGGTAGAGACCCAGTACTTC. Encoded protein: CASRRLAVETQYF.

The chain recombines TRBV19 with TRBJ1-2; D is uncertain. Trimming cost V 3 bases and J 2 bases, with 10 bases left between them. CDR1 LNHDA and CDR2 SQIVND come from the germline V gene (reference sequence). This CDR3 has 14 amino acids. CDR3 DNA: TGTGCCAGTAGTATTGAAGGGCCGAACTATGGCTACACCTTC. It yields the protein CASSIEGPNYGYTF.

The rearrangement joins TRBV15 to TRBJ2-2, with 10 nucleotides matching TRBD2. Germline CDR1 is LNHNV and CDR2 is YYDKDF (reference sequence). V shed 7 bases, J shed 6 bases, and the junction held 5 bases outside the gene matches. The CDR3 sequence is 14 residues long. CDR3 sequence reads: CATTAGGPAGELFF. The CDR3 DNA is TGTGCCACCACAGCGGGAGGGCCGGCCGGGGAGCTGTTTTTT.

The rearrangement links TRBV5-1 to TRBJ2-2; 8 bases align to TRBD1. CDR1 is SGHRS, CDR2 YFSETQ, per germline. V was clipped by 4 bases and J by 7 bases; unmatched bases: 6. The CDR3 sequence is 14 residues long. CDR3 DNA: TGCGCCAGCAGCATAGACAGGGGAGGCGGGGAGCTGTTTTTT. Translating it yields CASSIDRGGGELFF.

This rearrangement joins TRBV6-1 to TRBJ2-2; 11 positions match TRBD2. Looked up from germline, CDR1 is MNHNS and CDR2 is SASEGT. This CDR3 comprises 16 residues. J was trimmed by 7 bases and V by 3 bases; bases with no gene match: 7. The CDR3 is CASSEFSGRAGGELFF. The CDR3 bases are TGTGCCAGCAGTGAGTTTAGCGGGAGGGCCGGCGGGGAGCTGTTTTTT.

In its sample, this clone was seen once. V and J are TRBV18 and TRBJ2-7; TRBD1 matches 8 bases. Germline V gives CDR1 KGHSH, CDR2 LQKENI. V shed 4 bases and J 2 bases; nucleotides not matched to a gene: 7. This CDR3 has 15 amino acids. The CDR3 region has the DNA TGTGCCAGCTCACTATCCGGGACAGGAGCCTACGAGCAGTACTTC. This gives the protein CASSLSGTGAYEQYF.

The rearrangement joins TRBV19 to TRBJ2-3; 8 nucleotides match TRBD2. The V and J ends lost 5 bases and 3 bases, in that order; junction bases with no gene match: 16. The CDR3 spans 18 residues. Germline assignment: CDR1 LNHDA and CDR2 SQIVND (reference sequence). The CDR3 here is CASSFYTGGIEGTDTQYF. CDR3 coding DNA: TGTGCCAGTAGTTTCTACACGGGGGGGATTGAGGGGACAGATACGCAGTATTTT.

On this clone itself: Other DNA variants within this sample encode the same CDR3. Here the CDR3 DNA reads TGCGCCAGCAGCCGGACTAGCGGTTCCTACAATGAGCAGTTCTTC. Protein: CASSRTSGSYNEQFF. The genes are TRBV5-1 and TRBJ2-1, with 10 bases fitting TRBD2. This CDR3 contains 15 residues. The V and J ends lost 4 bases and 1 base, in that order; junction bases with no gene match: 2. Looked up from germline, CDR1 is SGHRS and CDR2 is YFSETQ. Full variable domain (rest looked up from reference TRBV5-1 and TRBJ2-1): KAGVTQTPRYLIKTRGQQVTLSCSPISGHRSVSWYQQTPGQGLQFLFEYFSETQRNKGNFPGRFSGRQFSNSRSEMNVSTLELGDSALYLCASSRTSGSYNEQFFGPGTRLTVL.

The sample holds one count of this clone. V gene TRBV7-2 combines with J gene TRBJ2-5; a possible D gene is TRBD2 (7 bases). The CDR3 extends over 15 amino acids. Germline CDR1 and CDR2: SGHTA and FQGNSA. Trimming took 4 bases from V and 6 from J, leaving 18 bases between them. The CDR3 sequence: CASSSGGAGAKTQYF. DNA for the CDR3: TGTGCCAGCAGCTCGGGGGGTGCGGGGGCAAAGACCCAGTACTTC.

This sequence joins TRBV14 and TRBJ2-5; 8 bases agree with TRBD1. Germline V CDR1 and CDR2: SGHDN, FVKESK. Unmatched junction bases numbered 5, after V lost 4 bases and J lost 4 bases. The CDR3 loop spans 14 amino acids. DNA of the CDR3: TGTGCCAGCAGCCGGTCAGGGGGCAGAGAGACCCAGTACTTC. The encoded protein is CASSRSGGRETQYF.

The chain carries TRBV14 and TRBJ2-1; tentatively, D is TRBD1 (7 bases). V was shortened by 4 bases and J by 2 bases, with 15 bases between the two germline ends. The length of the CDR3 is 16 residues. Germline CDR1 and CDR2: SGHDN and FVKESK. DNA for the CDR3: TGTGCCAGCAGCCCCTGGGGCAGGGGGGCCTACAATGAGCAGTTCTTC. This sequence encodes CASSPWGRGAYNEQFF.

This sequence joins TRBV7-8 and TRBJ1-1; 8 bases agree with TRBD1. The ends lost 5 bases at V and 4 bases at J; junction bases unmatched: 9. Germline V gene data show CDR1 as SGHVS and CDR2 as FQNEAQ. The CDR3 runs 15 residues. The CDR3: CASSRHRTGSTEAFF. The CDR3 DNA sequence: TGTGCCAGCAGCCGTCATCGGACAGGGAGCACTGAAGCTTTCTTT.

V and J are TRBV28 and TRBJ2-4; D not resolved. V was clipped by 4 bases and J by 5 bases, with 15 bases between them. This CDR3 comprises 15 residues. Germline V gene data show CDR1 as MDHEN and CDR2 as SYDVKM. The CDR3 is CASSSAGLGENIQYF. The CDR3 DNA follows: TGTGCCAGCAGTTCCGCCGGGTTGGGCGAAAACATTCAGTACTTC. Drawing the rest from reference TRBV28 and TRBJ2-4, the complete variable domain is DVKVTQSSRYLVKRTGEKVFLECVQDMDHENMFWYRQDPGLGLRLIYFSYDVKMKEKGDIPEGYSVSREKKERFSLILESASTNQTSMYLCASSSAGLGENIQYFGAGTRLSVL.

V and J are TRBV30 and TRBJ2-3; 14 bases match TRBD2. The CDR3 runs to 17 residues. Germline V gene data show CDR1 as GTSNPN and CDR2 as SVGIG (reference sequence). The junction had 6 bases not matched to a gene; V was cut back by 1 base and J by 3 bases. The CDR3 spells CAWSATRTSGRTDTQYF. Written as DNA, the CDR3 is TGTGCCTGGAGTGCGACCCGGACTAGCGGGAGGACAGATACGCAGTATTTT.